This T cell receptor beta chain emerged from a study of cytomegalovirus exposure and HLA in healthy donors. Study findings and constraints: Indistinguishable V segments, including TRBV6-2 and TRBV6-3, were excluded. The majority of CMV-associated TCR beta chains were reported as apparently HLA-restricted in a later analysis. Investigators reported more than 150 TCR beta chains as tied to cytomegalovirus.

Between the trimmed V and J ends, which lost 5 bases and 0 bases, there was a span of 9 bases. Germline assignment: CDR1 MNHEY and CDR2 SMNVEV (reference sequence). The CDR3 is made up of 14 amino acids. On this clone: Its target is not known.

The primer mix had 60 Vbeta and 13 Jbeta primers. The data were produced by immunoSEQ multiplex PCR, yet TCRdb's version contains in-frame clones alone and is incomplete. The sample records approximately 200,000 clones, roughly four fifths being singletons. The sequence derives from a woman aged 25 to 39 in good health and CMV-seropositive. V is TRBV27 and J is TRBJ2-3, with D unclear. The sequenced sample consisted of PBMCs. Here the CDR3 reads CASSPGDSTDTQYF. Here the CDR3 DNA reads TGTGCCAGCAGTCCCGGTGATAGCACAGATACGCAGTATTTT.